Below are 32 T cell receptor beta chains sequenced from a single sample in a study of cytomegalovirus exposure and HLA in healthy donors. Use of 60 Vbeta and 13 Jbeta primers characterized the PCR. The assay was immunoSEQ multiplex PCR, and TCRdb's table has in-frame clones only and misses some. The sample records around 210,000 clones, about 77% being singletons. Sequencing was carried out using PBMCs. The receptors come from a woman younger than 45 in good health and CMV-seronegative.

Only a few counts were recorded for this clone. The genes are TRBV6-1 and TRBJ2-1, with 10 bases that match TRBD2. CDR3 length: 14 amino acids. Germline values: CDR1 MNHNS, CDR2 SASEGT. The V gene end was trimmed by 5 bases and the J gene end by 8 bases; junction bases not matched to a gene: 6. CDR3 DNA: TGTGCCAGCAGTAGATTAGCGGGAGGCCATGAGCAGTTCTTC. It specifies CASSRLAGGHEQFF.

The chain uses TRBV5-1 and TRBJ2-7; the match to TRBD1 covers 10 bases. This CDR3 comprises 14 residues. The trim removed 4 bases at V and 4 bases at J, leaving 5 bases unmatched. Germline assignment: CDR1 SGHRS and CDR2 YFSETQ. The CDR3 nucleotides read TGCGCCAGCAGCAACCGGACAGGGGGGTACGAGCAGTACTTC. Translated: CASSNRTGGYEQYF.

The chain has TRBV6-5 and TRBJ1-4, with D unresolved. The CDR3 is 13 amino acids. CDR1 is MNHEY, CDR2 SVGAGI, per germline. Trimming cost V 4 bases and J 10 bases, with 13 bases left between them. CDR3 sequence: CASSWTFGGKLFF. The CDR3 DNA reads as TGTGCCAGCAGTTGGACTTTCGGCGGAAAACTGTTTTTT.

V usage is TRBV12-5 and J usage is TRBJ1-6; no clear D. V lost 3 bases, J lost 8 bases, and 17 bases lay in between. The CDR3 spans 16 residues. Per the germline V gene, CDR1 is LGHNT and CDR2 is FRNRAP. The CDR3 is CASGFERNGFDSPLHF. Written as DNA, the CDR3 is TGTGCTAGTGGTTTTGAGAGGAATGGGTTTGATTCACCCCTCCACTTT. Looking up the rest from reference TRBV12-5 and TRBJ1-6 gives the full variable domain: DARVTQTPRHKVTEMGQEVTMRCQPILGHNTVFWYRQTMMQGLELLAYFRNRAPLDDSGMPKDRFSAEMPDATLATLKIQPSEPRDSAVYFCASGFERNGFDSPLHFGNGTRLTVT.

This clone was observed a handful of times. Written as DNA, the CDR3 is TGTGCCAGCAGCCCCGGGACTAGCGGGGGAGATGAGCAGTTCTTC. Translated: CASSPGTSGGDEQFF. This chain joins TRBV6-4 and TRBJ2-1; 14 bases map to TRBD2. J lost 8 bases, V lost 6 bases, and 6 bases had no gene match. CDR1 MRHNA and CDR2 SNTAGT come from the germline V gene. This CDR3 spans 15 amino acids.

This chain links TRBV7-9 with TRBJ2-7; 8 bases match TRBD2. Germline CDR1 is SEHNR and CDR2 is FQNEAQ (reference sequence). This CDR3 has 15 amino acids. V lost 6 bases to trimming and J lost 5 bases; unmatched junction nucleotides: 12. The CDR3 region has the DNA TGTGCCAGCAGTTCCGCTGCGGGGGGTTCCCACGAGCAGTACTTC. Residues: CASSSAAGGSHEQYF. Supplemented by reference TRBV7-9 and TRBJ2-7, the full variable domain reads DTGVSQNPRHKITKRGQNVTFRCDPISEHNRLYWYRQTLGQGPEFLTYFQNEAQLEKSRLLSDRFSAERPKGSFSTLEIQRTEQGDSAMYLCASSSAAGGSHEQYFGPGTRLTVT.

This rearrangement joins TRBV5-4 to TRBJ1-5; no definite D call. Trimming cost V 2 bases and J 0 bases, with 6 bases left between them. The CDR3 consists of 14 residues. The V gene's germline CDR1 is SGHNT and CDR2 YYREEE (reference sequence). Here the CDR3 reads CASSFYSSNQPQHF. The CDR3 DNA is TGTGCCAGCAGCTTCTACAGTAGCAATCAGCCCCAGCATTTT.

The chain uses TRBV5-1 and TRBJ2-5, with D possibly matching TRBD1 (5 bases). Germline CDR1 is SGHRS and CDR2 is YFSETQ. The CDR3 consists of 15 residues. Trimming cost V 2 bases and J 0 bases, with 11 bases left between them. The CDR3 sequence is CASSLSPTDQETQYF. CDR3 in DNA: TGCGCCAGCAGCTTAAGCCCGACAGACCAAGAGACCCAGTACTTC.

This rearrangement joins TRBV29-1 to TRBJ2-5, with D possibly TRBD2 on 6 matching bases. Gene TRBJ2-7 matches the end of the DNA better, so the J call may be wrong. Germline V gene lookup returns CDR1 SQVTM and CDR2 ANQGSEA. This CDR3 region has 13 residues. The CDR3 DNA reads TGCAGCGTTGAGGGGGACTCCCTCTACGAGCAGTACTTC. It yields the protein CSVEGDSLYEQYF.

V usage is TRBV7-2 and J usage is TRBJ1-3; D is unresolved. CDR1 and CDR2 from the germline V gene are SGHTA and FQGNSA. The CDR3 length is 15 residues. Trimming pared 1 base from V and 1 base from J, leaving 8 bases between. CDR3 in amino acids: CASSLVATSGNTIYF. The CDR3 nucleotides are TGTGCCAGCAGCTTAGTAGCCACTTCTGGAAACACCATATATTTT.

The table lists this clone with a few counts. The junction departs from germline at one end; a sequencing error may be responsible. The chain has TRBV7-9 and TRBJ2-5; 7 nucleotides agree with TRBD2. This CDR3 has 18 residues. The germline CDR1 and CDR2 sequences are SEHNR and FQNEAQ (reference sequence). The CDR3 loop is CSSSFPLGLAEVQETQYF. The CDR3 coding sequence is TGTTCCAGCAGCTTCCCCTTAGGGCTAGCGGAAGTCCAAGAGACCCAGTACTTC.

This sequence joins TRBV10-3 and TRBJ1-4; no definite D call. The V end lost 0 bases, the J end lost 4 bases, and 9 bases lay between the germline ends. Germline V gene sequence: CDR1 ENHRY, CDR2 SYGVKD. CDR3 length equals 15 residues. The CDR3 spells CAISESMEYNEKLFF. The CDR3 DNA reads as TGTGCCATCAGTGAGTCGATGGAGTATAATGAAAAACTGTTTTTT.

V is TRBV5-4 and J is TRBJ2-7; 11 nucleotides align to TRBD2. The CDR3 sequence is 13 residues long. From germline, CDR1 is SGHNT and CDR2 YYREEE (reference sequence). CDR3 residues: CASRLAGTYEQYF. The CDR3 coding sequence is TGTGCTTCCCGACTAGCGGGAACCTACGAGCAGTACTTC.

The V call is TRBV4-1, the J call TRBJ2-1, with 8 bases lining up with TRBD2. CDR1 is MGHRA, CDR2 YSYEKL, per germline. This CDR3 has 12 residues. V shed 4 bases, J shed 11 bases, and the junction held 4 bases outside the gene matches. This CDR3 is CASSPVAGKQFF. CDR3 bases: TGCGCCAGCAGCCCGGTAGCGGGAAAGCAGTTCTTC.

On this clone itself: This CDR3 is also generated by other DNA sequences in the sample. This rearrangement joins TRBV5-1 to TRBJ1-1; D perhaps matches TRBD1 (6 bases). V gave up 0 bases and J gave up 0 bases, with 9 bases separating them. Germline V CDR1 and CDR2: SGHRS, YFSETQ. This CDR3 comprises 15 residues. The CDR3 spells CASSLAGGVNTEAFF. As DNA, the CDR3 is TGCGCCAGCAGCTTGGCTGGGGGCGTGAACACTGAAGCTTTCTTT.

Written as DNA, the CDR3 is TGTGCCAGCAGCCGGGGGGGCAGCGAGCAGTACTTC. As protein: CASSRGGSEQYF. The J gene is TRBJ2-7, the V gene TRBV6-5; 8 nucleotides match TRBD2. J gave up 6 bases and V 6 bases, and 4 bases lay outside the gene matches. The CDR3 sequence is 12 residues long. Germline V gene lookup returns CDR1 MNHEY and CDR2 SVGAGI.

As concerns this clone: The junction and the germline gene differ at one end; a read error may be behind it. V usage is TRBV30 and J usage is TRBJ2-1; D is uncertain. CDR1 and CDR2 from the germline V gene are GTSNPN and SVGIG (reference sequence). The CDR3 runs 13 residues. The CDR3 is CARSSQPLAEQFF. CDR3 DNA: TGTGCCCGGAGTTCACAACCTCTGGCAGAGCAGTTCTTC.

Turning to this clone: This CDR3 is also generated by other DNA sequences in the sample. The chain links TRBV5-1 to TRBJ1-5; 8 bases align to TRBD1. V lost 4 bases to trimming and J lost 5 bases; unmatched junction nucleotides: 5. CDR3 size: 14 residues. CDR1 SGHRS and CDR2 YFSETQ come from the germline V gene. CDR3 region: CASSLTGGDQPQHF. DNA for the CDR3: TGCGCCAGCAGCCTTACAGGGGGTGATCAGCCCCAGCATTTT.

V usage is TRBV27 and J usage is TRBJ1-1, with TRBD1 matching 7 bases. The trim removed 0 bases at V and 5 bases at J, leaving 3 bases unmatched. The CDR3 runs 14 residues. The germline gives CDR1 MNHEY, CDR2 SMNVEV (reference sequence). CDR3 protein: CASSLSRGRTEAFF. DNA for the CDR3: TGTGCCAGCAGTTTATCGAGGGGGCGGACTGAAGCTTTCTTT.

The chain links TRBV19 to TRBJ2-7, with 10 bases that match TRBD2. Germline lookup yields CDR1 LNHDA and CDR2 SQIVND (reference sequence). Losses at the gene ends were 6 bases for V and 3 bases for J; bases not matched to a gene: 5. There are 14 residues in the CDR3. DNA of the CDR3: TGTGCCAGTAGCTTAGCGGGGGGTCGCTACGAGCAGTACTTC. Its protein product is CASSLAGGRYEQYF.

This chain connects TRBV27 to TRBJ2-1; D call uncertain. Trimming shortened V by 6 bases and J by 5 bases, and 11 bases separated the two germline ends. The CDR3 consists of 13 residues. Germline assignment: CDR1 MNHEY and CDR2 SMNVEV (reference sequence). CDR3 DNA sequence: TGTGCCAGCAGCCTAATGTCGAACAATGAGCAGTTCTTC. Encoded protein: CASSLMSNNEQFF.

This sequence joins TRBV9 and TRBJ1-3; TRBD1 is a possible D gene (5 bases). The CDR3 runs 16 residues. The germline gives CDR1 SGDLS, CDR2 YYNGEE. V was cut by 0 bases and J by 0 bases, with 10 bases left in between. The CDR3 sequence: CASSVALTVSGNTIYF. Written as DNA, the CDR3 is TGTGCCAGCAGCGTAGCTTTGACAGTCTCTGGAAACACCATATATTTT.

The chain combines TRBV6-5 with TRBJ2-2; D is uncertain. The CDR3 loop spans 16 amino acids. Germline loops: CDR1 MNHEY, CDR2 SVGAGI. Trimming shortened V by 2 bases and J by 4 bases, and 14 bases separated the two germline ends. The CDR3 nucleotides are TGTGCCAGCAGTTACAGTCTCCCAGGTGCCACCGGGGAGCTGTTTTTT. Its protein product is CASSYSLPGATGELFF.

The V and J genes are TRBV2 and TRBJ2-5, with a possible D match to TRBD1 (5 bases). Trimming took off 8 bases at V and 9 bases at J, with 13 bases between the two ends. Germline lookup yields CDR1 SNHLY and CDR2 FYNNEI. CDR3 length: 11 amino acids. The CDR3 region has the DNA TGTGCCAGCGGTTCGAAAGGGGCCCAGTACTTC. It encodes CASGSKGAQYF.

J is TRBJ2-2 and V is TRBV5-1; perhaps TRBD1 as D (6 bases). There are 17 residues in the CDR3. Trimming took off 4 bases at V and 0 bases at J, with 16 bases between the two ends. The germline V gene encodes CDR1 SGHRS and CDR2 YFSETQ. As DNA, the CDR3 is TGCGCCAGCAGCACGACAGGAGCCAGATCGAACACCGGGGAGCTGTTTTTT. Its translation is CASSTTGARSNTGELFF. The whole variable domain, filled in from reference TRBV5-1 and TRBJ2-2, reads KAGVTQTPRYLIKTRGQQVTLSCSPISGHRSVSWYQQTPGQGLQFLFEYFSETQRNKGNFPGRFSGRQFSNSRSEMNVSTLELGDSALYLCASSTTGARSNTGELFFGEGSRLTVL.

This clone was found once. The DNA of the CDR3 is TGCGCCAGCAGCGACGAACCCCAGGACACTGAAGCTTTCTTT. This translates into CASSDEPQDTEAFF. V usage is TRBV5-1 and J usage is TRBJ1-1, with D unclear. Per the germline V gene, CDR1 is SGHRS and CDR2 is YFSETQ. V lost 4 bases and J lost 3, with 13 bases in between. The CDR3 totals 14 residues. Using reference TRBV5-1 and TRBJ1-1 for the parts outside the CDR3, the full variable domain is KAGVTQTPRYLIKTRGQQVTLSCSPISGHRSVSWYQQTPGQGLQFLFEYFSETQRNKGNFPGRFSGRQFSNSRSEMNVSTLELGDSALYLCASSDEPQDTEAFFGQGTRLTVV.

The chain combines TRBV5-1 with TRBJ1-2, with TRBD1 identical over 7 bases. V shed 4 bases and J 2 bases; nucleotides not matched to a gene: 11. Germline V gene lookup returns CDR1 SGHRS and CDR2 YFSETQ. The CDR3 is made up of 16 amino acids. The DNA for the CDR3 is TGCGCCAGCAGCCAGGCAGGGGGGATCCCCAACTATGGCTACACCTTC. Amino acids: CASSQAGGIPNYGYTF. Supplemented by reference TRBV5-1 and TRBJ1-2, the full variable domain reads KAGVTQTPRYLIKTRGQQVTLSCSPISGHRSVSWYQQTPGQGLQFLFEYFSETQRNKGNFPGRFSGRQFSNSRSEMNVSTLELGDSALYLCASSQAGGIPNYGYTFGSGTRLTVV.

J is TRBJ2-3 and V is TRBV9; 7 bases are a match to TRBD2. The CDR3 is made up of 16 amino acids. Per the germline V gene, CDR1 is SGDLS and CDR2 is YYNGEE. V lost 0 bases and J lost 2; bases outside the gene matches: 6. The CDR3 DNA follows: TGTGCCAGCAGCGTAGGGGGGGGGATCGACACAGATACGCAGTATTTT. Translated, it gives CASSVGGGIDTDTQYF.

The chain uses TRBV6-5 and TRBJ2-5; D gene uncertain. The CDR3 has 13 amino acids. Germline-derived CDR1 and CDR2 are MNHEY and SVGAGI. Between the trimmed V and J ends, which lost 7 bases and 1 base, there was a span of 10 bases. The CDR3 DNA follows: TGTGCCAGCACCGGTTTCGCCCAAGAGACCCAGTACTTC. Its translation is CASTGFAQETQYF.

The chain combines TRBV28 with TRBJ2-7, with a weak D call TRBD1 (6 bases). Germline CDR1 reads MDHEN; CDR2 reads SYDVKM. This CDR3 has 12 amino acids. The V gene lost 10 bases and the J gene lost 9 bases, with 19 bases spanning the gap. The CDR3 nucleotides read TGTGCCACCCTTAAGACGCCAGGGGTGCAGTACTTC. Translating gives CATLKTPGVQYF. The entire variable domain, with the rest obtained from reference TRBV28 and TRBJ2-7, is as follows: DVKVTQSSRYLVKRTGEKVFLECVQDMDHENMFWYRQDPGLGLRLIYFSYDVKMKEKGDIPEGYSVSREKKERFSLILESASTNQTSMYLCATLKTPGVQYFGPGTRLTVT.

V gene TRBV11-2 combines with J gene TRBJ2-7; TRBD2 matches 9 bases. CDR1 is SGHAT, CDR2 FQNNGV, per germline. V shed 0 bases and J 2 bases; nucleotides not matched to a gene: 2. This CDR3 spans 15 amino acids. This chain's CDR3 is CASSLDGGGAYEQYF. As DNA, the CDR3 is TGTGCCAGCAGCTTAGACGGCGGGGGGGCCTACGAGCAGTACTTC.

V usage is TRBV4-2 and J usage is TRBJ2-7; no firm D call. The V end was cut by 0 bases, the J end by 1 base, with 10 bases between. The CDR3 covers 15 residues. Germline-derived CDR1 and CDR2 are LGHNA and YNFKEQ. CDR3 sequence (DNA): TGTGCCAGCAGCCAAGATAGAACGTATTCCTACGAGCAGTACTTC. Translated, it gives CASSQDRTYSYEQYF.